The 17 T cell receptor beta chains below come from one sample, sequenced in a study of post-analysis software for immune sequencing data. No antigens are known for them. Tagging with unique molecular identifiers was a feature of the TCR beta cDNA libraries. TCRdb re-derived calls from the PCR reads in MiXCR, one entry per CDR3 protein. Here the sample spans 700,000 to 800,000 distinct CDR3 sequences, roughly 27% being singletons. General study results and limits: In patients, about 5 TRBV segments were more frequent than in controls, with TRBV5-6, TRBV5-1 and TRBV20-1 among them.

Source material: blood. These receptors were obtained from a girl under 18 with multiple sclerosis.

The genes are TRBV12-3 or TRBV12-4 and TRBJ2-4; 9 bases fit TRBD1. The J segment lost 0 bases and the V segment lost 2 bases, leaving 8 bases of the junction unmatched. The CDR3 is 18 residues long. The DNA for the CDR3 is TGTGCCAGCAGTTTATACAGGGGGCTGGATCGAGCCAAAAACATTCAGTACTTC. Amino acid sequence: CASSLYRGLDRAKNIQYF.

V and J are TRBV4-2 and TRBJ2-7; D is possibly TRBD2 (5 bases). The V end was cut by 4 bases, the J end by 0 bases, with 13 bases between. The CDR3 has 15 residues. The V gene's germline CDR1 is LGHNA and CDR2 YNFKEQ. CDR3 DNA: TGTGCCAGCAGCCCTGCTGGGAGCGACTCCTACGAGCAGTACTTC. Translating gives CASSPAGSDSYEQYF.

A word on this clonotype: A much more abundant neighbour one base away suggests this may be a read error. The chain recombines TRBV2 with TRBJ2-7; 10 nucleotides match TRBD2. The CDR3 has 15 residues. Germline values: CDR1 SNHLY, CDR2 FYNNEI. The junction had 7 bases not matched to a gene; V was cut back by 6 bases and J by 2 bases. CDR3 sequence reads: CASSARTSGTYEQYF. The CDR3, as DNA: TGTGCCAGCAGCGCCAGGACTAGCGGTACCTACGAGCAGTACTTC.

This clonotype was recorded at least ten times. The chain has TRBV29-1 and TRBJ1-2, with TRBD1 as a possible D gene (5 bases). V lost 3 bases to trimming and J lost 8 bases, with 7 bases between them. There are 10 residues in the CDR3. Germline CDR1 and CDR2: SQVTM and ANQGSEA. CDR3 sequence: CSVDGDGYTF. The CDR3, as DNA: TGCAGCGTTGACGGGGACGGCTACACCTTC.

Here the CDR3 DNA reads TGTGCCAGCAGTTCGACAGGGGTGGCTGGGGCCAACGTCCTGACTTTC. Translating it yields CASSSTGVAGANVLTF. The V and J genes are TRBV27 and TRBJ2-6, with 8 positions matching TRBD1. Trimming removed 4 bases from V and 2 bases from J; junction bases left unmatched: 4. Per germline, CDR1 MNHEY and CDR2 SMNVEV (reference sequence). This CDR3 comprises 16 residues.

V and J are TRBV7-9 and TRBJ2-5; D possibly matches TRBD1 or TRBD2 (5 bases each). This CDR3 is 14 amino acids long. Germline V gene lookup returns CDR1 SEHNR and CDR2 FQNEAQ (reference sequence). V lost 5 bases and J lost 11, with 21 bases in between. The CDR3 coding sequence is TGTGCCAGCAGCCCCGTCGGGACGGGTAATGAGCAGTACTTC. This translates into CASSPVGTGNEQYF.

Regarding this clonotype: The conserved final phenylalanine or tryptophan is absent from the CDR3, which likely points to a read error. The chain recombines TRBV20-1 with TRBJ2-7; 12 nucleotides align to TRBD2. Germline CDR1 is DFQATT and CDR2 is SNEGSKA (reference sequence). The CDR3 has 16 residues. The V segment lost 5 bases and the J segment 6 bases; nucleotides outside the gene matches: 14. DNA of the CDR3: TGCAGTGCTTCCCTAGCGGGAGGGCCCTACGGAGGCGAGCAGTACCTC. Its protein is CSASLAGGPYGGEQYL.

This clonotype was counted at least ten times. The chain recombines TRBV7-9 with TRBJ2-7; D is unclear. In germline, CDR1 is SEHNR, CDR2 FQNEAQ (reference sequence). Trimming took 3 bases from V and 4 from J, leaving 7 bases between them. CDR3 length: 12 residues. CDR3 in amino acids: CASSLNGYEQYF. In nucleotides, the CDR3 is TGTGCCAGCAGCTTGAATGGGTACGAGCAGTACTTC.

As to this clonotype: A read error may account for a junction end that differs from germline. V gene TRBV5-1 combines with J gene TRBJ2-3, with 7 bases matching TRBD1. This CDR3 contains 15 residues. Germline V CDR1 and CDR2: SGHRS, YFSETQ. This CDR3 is CASSPQSTGTDAQYF. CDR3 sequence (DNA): TGCGCCAGCAGCCCCCAATCCACAGGGACAGATGCGCAGTATTTT.

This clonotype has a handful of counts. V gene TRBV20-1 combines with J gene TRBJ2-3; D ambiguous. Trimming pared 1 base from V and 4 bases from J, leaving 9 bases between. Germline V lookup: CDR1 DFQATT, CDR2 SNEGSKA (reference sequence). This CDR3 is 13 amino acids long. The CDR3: CSARVESADTQYF. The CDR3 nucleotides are TGCAGTGCTAGAGTAGAGTCGGCAGATACGCAGTATTTT.

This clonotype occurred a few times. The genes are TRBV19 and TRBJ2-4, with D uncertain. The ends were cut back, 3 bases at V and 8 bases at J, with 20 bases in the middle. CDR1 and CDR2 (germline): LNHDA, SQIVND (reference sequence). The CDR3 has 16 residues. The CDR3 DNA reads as TGTGCCAGTAGTATGGGCAGGCCGCCCCTGCAGGACATTCAGTACTTC. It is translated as CASSMGRPPLQDIQYF.

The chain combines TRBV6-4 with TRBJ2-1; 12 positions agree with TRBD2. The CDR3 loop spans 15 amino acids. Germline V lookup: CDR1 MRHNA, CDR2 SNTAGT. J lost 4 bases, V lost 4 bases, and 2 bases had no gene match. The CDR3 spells CASSVLAGGYNEQFF. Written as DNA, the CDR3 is TGTGCCAGCAGTGTACTAGCGGGGGGATACAATGAGCAGTTCTTC.

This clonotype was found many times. CDR3 in DNA: TGTGCCAGCAGTAGCGAGTGGAGGGCCCAGTACTTC. As protein: CASSSEWRAQYF. The V call is TRBV12-3 or TRBV12-4, the J call TRBJ2-5; D may be TRBD2 (6 bases). This CDR3 comprises 12 residues. V dropped 5 bases and J dropped 9 bases, with 13 bases sitting between them.

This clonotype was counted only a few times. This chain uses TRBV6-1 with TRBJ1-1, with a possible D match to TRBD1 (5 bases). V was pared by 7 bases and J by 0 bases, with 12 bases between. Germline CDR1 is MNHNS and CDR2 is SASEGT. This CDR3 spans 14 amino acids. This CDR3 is CASTGGHVNTEAFF. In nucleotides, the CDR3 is TGTGCCAGCACCGGAGGACACGTGAACACTGAAGCTTTCTTT.

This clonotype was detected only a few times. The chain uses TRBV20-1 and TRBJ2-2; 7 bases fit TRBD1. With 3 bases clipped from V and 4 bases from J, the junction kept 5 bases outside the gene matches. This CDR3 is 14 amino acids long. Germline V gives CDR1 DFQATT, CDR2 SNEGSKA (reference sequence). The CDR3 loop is CSARDSGGTGELFF. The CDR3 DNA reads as TGCAGTGCTAGGGACTCAGGGGGCACCGGGGAGCTGTTTTTT.

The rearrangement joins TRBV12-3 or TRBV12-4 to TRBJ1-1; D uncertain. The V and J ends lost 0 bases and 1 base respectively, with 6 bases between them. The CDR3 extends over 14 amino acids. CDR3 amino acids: CASSLAPPNTEAFF. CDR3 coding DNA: TGTGCCAGCAGTTTAGCACCGCCGAACACTGAAGCTTTCTTT.

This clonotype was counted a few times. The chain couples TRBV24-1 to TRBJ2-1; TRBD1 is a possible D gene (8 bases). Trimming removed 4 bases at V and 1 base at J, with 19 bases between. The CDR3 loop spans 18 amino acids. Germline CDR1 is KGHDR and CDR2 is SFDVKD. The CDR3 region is CATSDPRGTGLSYNEQFF. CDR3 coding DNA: TGTGCCACCAGTGACCCGCGGGGGACAGGCCTTTCCTACAATGAGCAGTTCTTC.